The 12 T cell receptor beta chains below all came from one sample that was sequenced in a study of shared clonotypes between healthy human individuals. TCRdb keeps only in-frame clones here, not all; method: immunoSEQ multiplex PCR. The sample has hundreds of thousands of clones, about 96% seen once. The sample was naive CD4+ T cells sorted from blood. Subset in this sample: CD45RA+ positively selected. All receptors come from a woman aged 25-40 years in good health.

The V and J genes are TRBV7-2 and TRBJ1-3; no definite D call. The ends were cut back, 2 bases at V and 0 bases at J, with 8 bases in the middle. The germline V gene encodes CDR1 SGHTA and CDR2 FQGNSA. The CDR3 is made up of 15 amino acids. Written as DNA, the CDR3 is TGTGCCAGCAGCTTATCCGTCTACTCTGGAAACACCATATATTTT. This gives the protein CASSLSVYSGNTIYF.

In its sample, this clone was seen once. The CDR3, as DNA: TGTGCCAGCAGCTTAGTTTTCCGTGGAAAGCAGTTCTTC. Translated, it gives CASSLVFRGKQFF. The V and J genes are TRBV7-2 and TRBJ2-1; no clear D. The ends were cut back, 1 base at V and 11 bases at J, with 12 bases in the middle. Germline V gene data show CDR1 as SGHTA and CDR2 as FQGNSA. This CDR3 is built from 13 residues.

The V and J genes are TRBV27 and TRBJ1-4; a weak D match, TRBD1 (6 bases). From germline, CDR1 is MNHEY and CDR2 SMNVEV (reference sequence). CDR3 length equals 14 residues. Trimming took off 6 bases at V and 1 base at J, with 9 bases between the two ends. CDR3 protein: CASSLTGTNEKLFF. The CDR3, as DNA: TGTGCCAGCAGCCTGACAGGAACTAATGAAAAACTGTTTTTT.

The chain uses TRBV5-1 and TRBJ2-5; 7 nucleotides agree with TRBD1. V was clipped by 0 bases and J by 2 bases; unmatched bases: 10. Germline CDR1 reads SGHRS; CDR2 reads YFSETQ. This CDR3 is built from 17 residues. CDR3 bases: TGCGCCAGCAGCTTGGTTTCCGGGACAGCTACGCAAGAGACCCAGTACTTC. Translating gives CASSLVSGTATQETQYF.

The genes are TRBV7-2 and TRBJ2-7, with 8 bases aligning to TRBD2. CDR3 length: 16 amino acids. Germline V CDR1 and CDR2: SGHTA, FQGNSA. V dropped 1 base and J dropped 1; count of bases not matched to a gene: 6. CDR3 amino acids: CASSLVSTSASYEQYF. The CDR3 DNA sequence: TGTGCCAGCAGCTTAGTGTCGACTAGCGCATCCTACGAGCAGTACTTC.

The CDR3 region has the DNA TGTGCCAGCAGCTTGGCAGGTCGGGAGCTGTTTTTT. This gives the protein CASSLAGRELFF. The V gene is TRBV5-4, the J gene TRBJ2-2; no firm D call. V was shortened by 0 bases and J by 9 bases, with 6 bases between the two germline ends. This CDR3 is 12 amino acids long. Germline V CDR1 and CDR2: SGHNT, YYREEE (reference sequence). The complete variable domain, with remaining parts taken from reference TRBV5-4 and TRBJ2-2, reads ETGVTQSPTHLIKTRGQQVTLRCSSQSGHNTVSWYQQALGQGPQFIFQYYREEENGRGNFPPRFSGLQFPNYSSELNVNALELDDSALYLCASSLAGRELFFGEGSRLTVL.

This clone is a singleton in its sample. The chain uses TRBV19 and TRBJ2-6; 7 bases are a match to TRBD1. This CDR3 is built from 19 residues. From germline, CDR1 is LNHDA and CDR2 SQIVND (reference sequence). V gave up 6 bases and J gave up 0 bases; unmatched junction bases: 14. DNA for the CDR3: TGTGCCAGTAGGAATCGACGACGGGACAGCTTCTCTGGGGCCAACGTCCTGACTTTC. Its protein product is CASRNRRRDSFSGANVLTF. Based on the CDR3 plus reference TRBV19 and TRBJ2-6, the full variable domain is DGGITQSPKYLFRKEGQNVTLSCEQNLNHDAMYWYRQDPGQGLRLIYYSQIVNDFQKGDIAEGYSVSREKKESFPLTVTSAQKNPTAFYLCASRNRRRDSFSGANVLTFGAGSRLTVL.

V usage is TRBV7-8 and J usage is TRBJ2-7, with a tentative D call TRBD2 (5 bases). Per germline, CDR1 SGHVS and CDR2 FQNEAQ. The V end lost 5 bases, the J end lost 2 bases, and 16 bases lay between the germline ends. The CDR3 is 15 residues long. The CDR3 sequence is CASSLTRGPTYEQYF. Written as DNA, the CDR3 is TGTGCCAGCAGCCTAACCCGAGGGCCAACCTACGAGCAGTACTTC.

This chain links TRBV4-1 with TRBJ2-5; D ambiguous. The CDR3 is made up of 13 amino acids. Trimming left V 3 bases short and J 7 bases short, with 12 bases between. CDR1 and CDR2 from the germline V gene are MGHRA and YSYEKL. The CDR3 nucleotides are TGCGCCAGCAGCCAGGATTGGGTGGGGACCCAGTACTTC. This gives the protein CASSQDWVGTQYF.

J is TRBJ1-1 and V is TRBV6-5, with 10 positions matching TRBD1. The CDR3 runs to 14 residues. Losses at the gene ends were 4 bases for V and 1 base for J; bases not matched to a gene: 0. Germline CDR1 reads MNHEY; CDR2 reads SVGAGI. In nucleotides, the CDR3 is TGTGCCAGCAGTTGGGACAGGGGGAACACTGAAGCTTTCTTT. Protein: CASSWDRGNTEAFF.

The chain carries TRBV6-5 and TRBJ1-4; no clear D gene. Germline CDR1 is MNHEY and CDR2 is SVGAGI. The CDR3 covers 14 residues. V gave up 8 bases and J gave up 6 bases, with 16 bases separating them. The CDR3 DNA reads as TGTGCCAGCTTATTTGCCCCCTATGATGAAAAACTGTTTTTT. Amino acids: CASLFAPYDEKLFF.

The chain has TRBV4-1 and TRBJ2-1, with D perhaps matching TRBD2 (5 bases). The CDR3 extends over 15 amino acids. Germline-derived CDR1 and CDR2 are MGHRA and YSYEKL. The V and J ends lost 4 bases and 3 bases respectively, with 13 bases between them. This chain's CDR3 is CASSPPSRDYNEQFF. The DNA for the CDR3 is TGCGCCAGCAGCCCCCCTAGCAGAGACTACAATGAGCAGTTCTTC.